These 26 T cell receptor beta chains were all obtained from the same sample, sequenced in a study of human T cells and chemical hapten exposure (dated by TCRdb to about 2021). The time point label on this specimen signifies: pre-sensitization, week 0. The sample's treatment or condition label, in plain terms: therapeutic diphenylcyclopropenone sensitization with weekly scalp DPC. Libraries came from RACE. Sequenced using a NextSeq 500. TCRdb reran the public reads through fastp at Q25 and MiXCR, keeping productive beta chains. When rows share a CDR3 protein, they turn into one entry using the most common DNA and genes. Here the sample has roughly 380,000 distinct CDR3 sequences; 5.1% occur a single time. About 2.5% of the sample is held by the ten biggest clonotypes. The sequencing here drew on whole blood, taken in connection with sensitization to the hapten diphenylcyclopropenone (DPC). The receptor source for this set is a woman aged 45-59 years with alopecia areata. Some clones in this sample may be carry-over from other donors' samples.

This clonotype was seen many times. V gene TRBV6-2 or TRBV6-3 combines with J gene TRBJ2-7; D is possibly TRBD1 (6 bases). CDR1 is MNHEY and CDR2 is SVGEGT in the germline V gene. This CDR3 region has 17 residues. The germline V and J ends were trimmed by 2 bases and 0 bases, with 17 bases remaining between them. Here the CDR3 DNA reads TGTGCCAGCAGTTACGCGCAGGGGCGGGCTGGCTCCTACGAGCAGTACTTC. Encoded protein: CASSYAQGRAGSYEQYF.

This clonotype showed up just a few times. The gene calls are TRBV7-3 and TRBJ1-2; a possible D gene is TRBD1 (5 bases). Germline loops: CDR1 SGHTA, CDR2 FQGTGA. The CDR3 has 13 amino acids. Trimming took 2 bases from V and 4 from J, leaving 8 bases between them. CDR3 coding DNA: TGTGCCAGCAGCTTATTAGGGGCCTATGGCTACACCTTC. Translation gives CASSLLGAYGYTF.

In this sample, this clonotype turned up many times. The chain carries TRBV30 and TRBJ2-3; 7 positions agree with TRBD2. This CDR3 comprises 16 residues. V dropped 0 bases and J dropped 5; count of bases not matched to a gene: 11. CDR1 and CDR2 (germline): GTSNPN, SVGIG (reference sequence). The CDR3 DNA reads as TGTGCCTGGAGTGTGGCCCCGGGGGGTCCCCGAGATACGCAGTATTTT. It yields the protein CAWSVAPGGPRDTQYF.

This clonotype has ten or more counts. The rearrangement uses TRBV7-9 and TRBJ2-7; possible D gene TRBD1, 6 bases. The germline gives CDR1 SEHNR, CDR2 FQNEAQ (reference sequence). V lost 5 bases, J lost 3 bases, and 11 bases lay in between. The CDR3 is 13 residues long. CDR3 nucleotide sequence: TGTGCCAGCAGCCTCCTACAGGGCTACGAGCAGTACTTC. It encodes CASSLLQGYEQYF.

This clonotype was seen a few times. V usage is TRBV3-1 and J usage is TRBJ1-1; 8 bases fit TRBD1. The CDR3 runs to 14 residues. V shed 4 bases and J 4 bases; nucleotides not matched to a gene: 5. In germline, CDR1 is LGHDT, CDR2 YNNKEL (reference sequence). CDR3 nucleotides: TGTGCCAGCAGCCGTACCACAGGGGGCACTGAAGCTTTCTTT. Its protein is CASSRTTGGTEAFF.

This clonotype was counted between two and nine times. This rearrangement joins TRBV20-1 to TRBJ1-1; possibly TRBD1 for D (5 bases). V gave up 1 base and J gave up 11 bases, with 14 bases separating them. This CDR3 spans 12 amino acids. CDR1 and CDR2 from the germline V gene are DFQATT and SNEGSKA (reference sequence). CDR3 amino acids: CSARGPDIHAFF. For the CDR3, the DNA is TGCAGTGCTAGAGGCCCGGACATTCACGCTTTCTTT.

This clonotype was detected ten times or more. The V and J genes are TRBV18 and TRBJ1-1; unclear D gene. Germline V gives CDR1 KGHSH, CDR2 LQKENI. V shed 3 bases and J shed 3 bases, with 11 bases lying between them. This CDR3 has 14 amino acids. The CDR3 region is CASSPGGGYTEAFF. The CDR3 coding sequence is TGTGCCAGCTCACCGGGAGGAGGGTACACTGAAGCTTTCTTT.

The chain is built from TRBV4-3 and TRBJ2-1; D is unresolved. Per the germline V gene, CDR1 is LGHNA and CDR2 is YSLEER. Trimming cost V 0 bases and J 4 bases, with 13 bases left between them. CDR3 length: 16 residues. DNA for the CDR3: TGCGCCAGCAGCCAAGACAGCCTCACGAGGTACAATGAGCAGTTCTTC. Translating gives CASSQDSLTRYNEQFF.

In this sample, this clonotype turned up many times. The chain combines TRBV4-2 with TRBJ1-1; D gene ambiguous. In germline, CDR1 is LGHNA, CDR2 YNFKEQ. The CDR3 is 16 amino acids. With 0 bases removed from V and 2 bases from J, the gap between germline ends came to 13 bases. As DNA, the CDR3 is TGTGCCAGCAGCCAAGAGGGAACCGCGGCTAACACTGAAGCTTTCTTT. It specifies CASSQEGTAANTEAFF.

This clonotype was recorded at least ten times. V usage is TRBV9 and J usage is TRBJ1-6; possible D gene TRBD1, 6 bases. V lost 5 bases to trimming and J lost 7 bases, with 16 bases between them. This CDR3 is built from 15 residues. The germline CDR1 and CDR2 sequences are SGDLS and YYNGEE. CDR3 loop: CASSGGRGRNSPLHF. The CDR3 region has the DNA TGTGCCAGCAGTGGGGGCAGGGGAAGGAATTCACCCCTCCACTTT. The full variable domain, rest sourced from reference TRBV9 and TRBJ1-6, is DSGVTQTPKHLITATGQRVTLRCSPRSGDLSVYWYQQSLDQGLQFLIQYYNGEERAKGNILERFSAQQFPDLHSELNLSSLELGDSALYFCASSGGRGRNSPLHFGNGTRLTVT.

This clonotype was recorded at least ten times. The chain has TRBV6-1 and TRBJ2-1; 9 positions agree with TRBD1. J lost 3 bases, V lost 6 bases, and 3 bases had no gene match. Germline V gene lookup returns CDR1 MNHNS and CDR2 SASEGT. CDR3 size: 14 residues. CDR3 sequence (DNA): TGTGCCAGCAGAAGACAGGGGGTCTACAATGAGCAGTTCTTC. Its translation is CASRRQGVYNEQFF.

This clonotype appeared a few times. The chain uses TRBV13 and TRBJ2-7; 9 bases align to TRBD2. This CDR3 is 15 amino acids long. Germline assignment: CDR1 PRHDT and CDR2 FYEKMQ (reference sequence). Losses at the gene ends were 1 base for V and 5 bases for J; bases not matched to a gene: 6. CDR3 DNA: TGTGCCAGCAGCTTAGTGCGGGAGGGCCGAGACGAGCAGTACTTC. Its protein is CASSLVREGRDEQYF.

Concerning this clonotype itself: Mismatch with germline at one junction end may stem from a read error. This chain links TRBV11-3 with TRBJ2-1; 8 bases line up with TRBD2. The CDR3 is 16 residues long. The germline V gene encodes CDR1 SGHNT and CDR2 YENEEA. CDR3 nucleotide sequence: TGTGCCATCAGCTTTCGATCTAGCGGGTCCTACAATGAGCAGTTCTTC. This codes for CAISFRSSGSYNEQFF.

There are many counts of this clonotype. J is TRBJ2-4 and V is TRBV29-1; no firm D call. This CDR3 comprises 11 residues. Germline values: CDR1 SQVTM, CDR2 ANQGSEA. Trimming stripped 6 bases from V and 6 bases from J, with 9 bases between. The CDR3 nucleotides read TGCAGCGTGATTGTCAGAAACATTCAGTACTTC. This sequence encodes CSVIVRNIQYF.

This clonotype was picked up many times. The chain carries TRBV21-1 and TRBJ2-7; the table's D gene call, TRBD1, was not cross checked with the DNA. TRBV21-1 is a pseudogene. The CDR3 length is 14 residues. The CDR3 nucleotides are TGTGCCAGCAGACCAGGGACAGGTCACTACGAGCAGTACTTC. It encodes CASRPGTGHYEQYF.

This clonotype was detected a few times. The chain combines TRBV28 with TRBJ1-2; possibly TRBD1 for D (5 bases). With 2 bases removed from V and 5 bases from J, the gap between germline ends came to 9 bases. Germline V gene data show CDR1 as MDHEN and CDR2 as SYDVKM. The CDR3 consists of 13 residues. The CDR3, as DNA: TGTGCCAGCAGTTTAATGGGGGGATATGGCTACACCTTC. Its protein product is CASSLMGGYGYTF.

This clonotype came up a few times. The chain couples TRBV12-3 or TRBV12-4 to TRBJ2-4, with 8 bases fitting TRBD2. The CDR3 has 16 amino acids. V shed 3 bases, J shed 0 bases, and the junction held 4 bases outside the gene matches. CDR3 in amino acids: CASSFLAGLAKNIQYF. The DNA of the CDR3 is TGTGCCAGCAGTTTCCTAGCGGGCCTAGCCAAAAACATTCAGTACTTC.

This clonotype showed up many times. The CDR3 DNA is TGTGCCAGCAGGGTGACAGGGGCGAACACCGGGGAGCTGTTTTTT. It codes for CASRVTGANTGELFF. V and J are TRBV12-3 or TRBV12-4 and TRBJ2-2; TRBD1 matches at 8 bases. The CDR3 is made up of 15 amino acids. After removal of 6 bases from V and 0 bases from J, the junction contained 3 bases not matched to a gene.

The rearrangement joins TRBV29-1 to TRBJ1-5, with a possible D match to TRBD1 (6 bases). Germline values: CDR1 SQVTM, CDR2 ANQGSEA. The CDR3 length is 15 residues. Trimming took 2 bases from V and 0 from J, leaving 11 bases between them. CDR3 in DNA: TGCAGCGTTGAATTTCAAGGGGGTAGCAATCAGCCCCAGCATTTT. Its translation is CSVEFQGGSNQPQHF.

In this sample, this clonotype turned up many times. The chain has TRBV28 and TRBJ2-1; no reliable D call. The V gene's germline CDR1 is MDHEN and CDR2 SYDVKM. The V gene lost 6 bases and the J gene lost 9 bases, with 9 bases spanning the gap. This CDR3 contains 11 residues. This CDR3 reads CASSLPSEQFF. The CDR3 DNA sequence: TGTGCCAGCAGCTTACCCTCTGAGCAGTTCTTC.

The table lists this clonotype with a few counts. The CDR3 is CASSGRGAQFF. The CDR3 nucleotides read TGCGCCAGCAGCGGCCGAGGGGCGCAGTTCTTC. V gene TRBV4-1 combines with J gene TRBJ2-1; D may match TRBD1 or TRBD2 (5 bases each). Trimming removed 5 bases from V and 12 bases from J, with 11 bases in between. The V gene's germline CDR1 is MGHRA and CDR2 YSYEKL. CDR3 size: 11 residues.

The V gene is TRBV13, the J gene TRBJ2-4, with 13 positions matching TRBD2. The junction had 16 bases not matched to a gene; V was cut back by 5 bases and J by 0 bases. The CDR3 has 21 residues. Germline loops: CDR1 PRHDT, CDR2 FYEKMQ (reference sequence). The CDR3 region has the DNA TGTGCCAGCAGCCTCGGAAGACTAGCGGGAGGCCCCACCCTAGCCAAAAACATTCAGTACTTC. This sequence encodes CASSLGRLAGGPTLAKNIQYF. The entire variable domain, with the rest obtained from reference TRBV13 and TRBJ2-4, is as follows: AAGVIQSPRHLIKEKRETATLKCYPIPRHDTVYWYQQGPGQDPQFLISFYEKMQSDKGSIPDRFSAQQFSDYHSELNMSSLELGDSALYFCASSLGRLAGGPTLAKNIQYFGAGTRLSVL.

J is TRBJ1-2 and V is TRBV6-5; 9 bases line up with TRBD1. CDR1 and CDR2 (germline): MNHEY, SVGAGI. V shed 5 bases and J 3 bases; nucleotides not matched to a gene: 4. This CDR3 has 14 residues. The CDR3 nucleotides are TGTGCCAGCAGTCGTACAGGGGGCGACTATGGCTACACCTTC. This translates into CASSRTGGDYGYTF.

This chain uses TRBV6-1 with TRBJ1-1; a weak D match, TRBD1 (5 bases). Germline values: CDR1 MNHNS, CDR2 SASEGT. The CDR3 loop spans 14 amino acids. V was pared by 6 bases and J by 4 bases, with 15 bases between. The CDR3 loop is CASSVDSPFTEAFF. As DNA, the CDR3 is TGTGCCAGCAGCGTCGACAGCCCATTCACTGAAGCTTTCTTT.

At least ten counts were recorded for this clonotype. V gene TRBV10-3 combines with J gene TRBJ1-1; D call uncertain. Trimming left V 10 bases short and J 1 base short, with 7 bases between. Per the germline V gene, CDR1 is ENHRY and CDR2 is SYGVKD. CDR3 length: 11 residues. The CDR3 coding sequence is TGTGCCACCGTACGGAACACTGAAGCTTTCTTT. Amino acid sequence: CATVRNTEAFF.

V usage is TRBV9 and J usage is TRBJ1-1; 7 nucleotides match TRBD1. Germline trimming cut 5 bases from V and 7 bases from J; bases unmatched to any gene: 11. There are 14 residues in the CDR3. Looked up from germline, CDR1 is SGDLS and CDR2 is YYNGEE. The CDR3 is CASREAGTVGEAFF. CDR3 coding DNA: TGTGCCAGCAGAGAAGCCGGGACAGTTGGTGAAGCTTTCTTT.